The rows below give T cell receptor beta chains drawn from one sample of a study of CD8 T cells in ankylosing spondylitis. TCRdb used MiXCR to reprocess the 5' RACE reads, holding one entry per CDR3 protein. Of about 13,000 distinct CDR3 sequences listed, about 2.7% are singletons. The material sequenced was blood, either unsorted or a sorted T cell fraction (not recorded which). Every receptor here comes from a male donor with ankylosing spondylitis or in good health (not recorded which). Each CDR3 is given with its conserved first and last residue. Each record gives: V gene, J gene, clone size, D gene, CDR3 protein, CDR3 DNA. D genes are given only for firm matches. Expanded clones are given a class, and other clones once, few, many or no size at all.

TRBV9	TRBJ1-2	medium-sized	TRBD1	CASSVSTGNGYTF	TGTGCCAGCAGCGTCTCGACAGGGAATGGCTACACCTTC
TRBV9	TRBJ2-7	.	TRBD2	CASSVDLAGAYEQYF	TGTGCCAGCAGCGTAGATCTAGCGGGGGCCTACGAGCAGTACTTC
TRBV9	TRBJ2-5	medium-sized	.	CASSARPTTRGETQYF	TGTGCCAGCAGCGCTCGCCCGACTACCCGGGGAGAGACCCAGTACTTC
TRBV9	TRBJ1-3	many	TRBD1	CASSVASGQGESGNTIYF	TGTGCCAGCAGCGTAGCGTCGGGGCAGGGGGAATCTGGAAACACCATATATTTT
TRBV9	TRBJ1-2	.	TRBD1	CASSEGPGTGGYGYTF	TGTGCCAGCAGCGAGGGCCCCGGGACAGGGGGCTATGGCTACACCTTC
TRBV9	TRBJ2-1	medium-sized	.	CASSVEVRLDDNEQFF	TGTGCCAGCAGCGTAGAGGTTCGACTAGACGACAATGAGCAGTTCTTC
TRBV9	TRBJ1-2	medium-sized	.	CASSPLGGGRNGYTF	TGTGCCAGCAGCCCCCTGGGCGGGGGTCGGAATGGCTACACCTTC
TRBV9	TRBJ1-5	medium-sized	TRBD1	CASSVTGGYQPQHF	TGTGCCAGCAGCGTAACAGGGGGCTACCAGCCCCAGCATTTT
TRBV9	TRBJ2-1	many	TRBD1	CASSERPGTDNEQFF	TGTGCCAGCAGCGAGCGACCCGGGACAGACAATGAGCAGTTCTTC
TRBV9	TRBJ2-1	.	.	CASSVDAFGSSYNEQFF	TGTGCCAGCAGCGTAGACGCCTTTGGGAGCTCCTACAATGAGCAGTTCTTC
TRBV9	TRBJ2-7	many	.	CASSVAQQAGEQYF	TGTGCCAGCAGCGTAGCTCAACAGGCAGGGGAGCAGTACTTC
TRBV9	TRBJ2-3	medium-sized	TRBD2	CASSGGGTSSTDTQYF	TGTGCCAGCAGCGGGGGGGGTACCTCTAGCACAGATACGCAGTATTTT
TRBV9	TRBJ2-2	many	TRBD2	CASSTQLAGVVGELFF	TGTGCCAGCAGCACACAACTAGCGGGGGTCGTCGGGGAGCTGTTTTTT
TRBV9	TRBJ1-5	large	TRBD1	CASSRQGFDQPQHF	TGTGCCAGCAGCCGACAGGGGTTTGATCAGCCCCAGCATTTT
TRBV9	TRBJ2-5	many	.	CASSVAGGGGTPETQYF	TGTGCCAGCAGCGTAGCTGGGGGGGGCGGAACCCCAGAGACCCAGTACTTC
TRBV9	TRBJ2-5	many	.	CASSAQETQYF	TGTGCCAGCAGCGCCCAAGAGACCCAGTACTTC
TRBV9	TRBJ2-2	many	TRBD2	CASSVSHSGGAVGELFF	TGTGCCAGCAGCGTTAGCCATAGCGGGGGGGCCGTCGGGGAGCTGTTTTTT
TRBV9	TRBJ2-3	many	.	CASSAGTTLGTDTQYF	TGTGCCAGCAGCGCGGGGACAACCTTAGGGACAGATACGCAGTATTTT
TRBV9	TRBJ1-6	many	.	CASSVESDSPLHF	TGTGCCAGCAGCGTAGAGTCGGATTCACCCCTCCACTTT
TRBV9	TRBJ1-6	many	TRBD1	CASSFDRDSPLHF	TGTGCCAGCAGCTTTGACAGGGATTCACCCCTCCACTTT
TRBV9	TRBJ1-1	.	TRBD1	CASSVTPGQGDTEAFF	TGTGCCAGCAGCGTAACCCCTGGACAGGGGGACACTGAAGCTTTCTTT
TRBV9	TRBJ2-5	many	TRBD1	CASSARDRGSLGTQYF	TGTGCCAGCAGCGCCAGGGACAGGGGTTCCCTCGGGACCCAGTACTTC
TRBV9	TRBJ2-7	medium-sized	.	CASSPRGRDEQYF	TGTGCCAGCAGCCCCCGGGGACGAGACGAGCAGTACTTC
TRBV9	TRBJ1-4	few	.	CASSVEAARGEKLFF	TGTGCCAGCAGCGTAGAAGCAGCTAGAGGGGAAAAACTGTTTTTT
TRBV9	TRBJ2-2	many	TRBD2	CASSLRTSGTGELFF	TGTGCCAGCAGCCTGCGGACTAGCGGCACCGGGGAGCTGTTTTTT
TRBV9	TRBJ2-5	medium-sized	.	CASSVGMEETQYF	TGTGCCAGCAGCGTAGGGATGGAAGAGACCCAGTACTTC
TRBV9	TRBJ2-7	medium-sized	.	CASSVAAGASYEQYF	TGTGCCAGCAGCGTAGCCGCGGGGGCCTCCTACGAGCAGTACTTC
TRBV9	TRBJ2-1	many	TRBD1	CASSPRDRTYNEQFF	TGTGCCAGCAGCCCAAGGGACAGGACCTACAATGAGCAGTTCTTC
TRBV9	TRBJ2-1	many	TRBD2	CASSVGIGGGARDEQFF	TGTGCCAGCAGCGTAGGTATTGGCGGGGGAGCCAGGGATGAGCAGTTCTTC
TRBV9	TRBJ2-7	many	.	CASSVGGSDYEQYF	TGTGCCAGCAGCGTAGGTGGGAGTGATTACGAGCAGTACTTC
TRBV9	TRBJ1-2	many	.	CASSRASTYGYTF	TGTGCCAGCAGCCGGGCCTCGACCTATGGCTACACCTTC
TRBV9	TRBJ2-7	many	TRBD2	CASSVGLAGGGYEQYF	TGTGCCAGCAGCGTAGGACTAGCCGGCGGAGGATACGAGCAGTACTTC
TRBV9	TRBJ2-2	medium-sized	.	CASSRNTGELFF	TGTGCCAGCAGCCGTAACACCGGGGAGCTGTTTTTT
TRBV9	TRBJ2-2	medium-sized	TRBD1	CASSVQTGGNTGELFF	TGTGCCAGCAGCGTTCAGACAGGGGGGAACACCGGGGAGCTGTTTTTT
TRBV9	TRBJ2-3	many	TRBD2	CASSVAGTSGSTDTQYF	TGTGCCAGCAGCGTAGCTGGGACTAGCGGGAGCACAGATACGCAGTATTTT
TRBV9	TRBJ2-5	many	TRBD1	CASSPGQQQETQYF	TGTGCCAGCAGCCCGGGACAGCAGCAAGAGACCCAGTACTTC
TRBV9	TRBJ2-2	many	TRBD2	CASSALSGSAGELFF	TGTGCCAGCAGCGCCCTTAGCGGGAGTGCCGGGGAGCTGTTTTTT
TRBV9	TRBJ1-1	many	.	CASSATDMNTEAFF	TGTGCCAGCAGCGCAACTGATATGAACACTGAAGCTTTCTTT
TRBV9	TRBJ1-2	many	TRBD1	CASSAGTGQGYGYTF	TGTGCCAGCAGCGCCGGGACAGGCCAGGGATATGGCTACACCTTC
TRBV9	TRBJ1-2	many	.	CASSVDLEGYGYTF	TGTGCCAGCAGCGTAGATTTGGAGGGCTATGGCTACACCTTC
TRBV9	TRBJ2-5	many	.	CASSVGPGQTQYF	TGTGCCAGCAGCGTAGGCCCGGGGCAGACCCAGTACTTC
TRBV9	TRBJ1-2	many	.	CASSVDGGRRGYTF	TGTGCCAGCAGCGTAGATGGGGGGCGCAGAGGCTACACCTTC
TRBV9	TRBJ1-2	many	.	CATRTTPAGDYTF	TGTGCCACTCGAACGACCCCCGCCGGTGACTACACCTTC
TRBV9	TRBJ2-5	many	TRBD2	CASSPRGGPETQYF	TGTGCCAGCAGCCCGCGGGGGGGCCCGGAGACCCAGTACTTC
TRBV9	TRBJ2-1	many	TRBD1	CASSRTGVGNEQFF	TGTGCCAGCAGCAGGACAGGGGTAGGCAATGAGCAGTTCTTC
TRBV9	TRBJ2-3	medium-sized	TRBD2	CASSVRGGRTDTQYF	TGTGCCAGCAGCGTCCGGGGGGGCCGTACAGATACGCAGTATTTT
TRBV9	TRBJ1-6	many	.	CASSAGQSASPLHF	TGTGCCAGCAGCGCCGGTCAAAGTGCCTCACCCCTCCACTTT
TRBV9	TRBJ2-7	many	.	CASSAHIDSYEQYF	TGTGCCAGCAGCGCCCACATAGACTCCTACGAGCAGTACTTC
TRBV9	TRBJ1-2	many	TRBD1	CASSVDNRGYGYTF	TGTGCCAGCAGCGTAGATAACAGGGGCTATGGCTACACCTTC
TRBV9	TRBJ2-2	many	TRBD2	CASSVGLAGGPSTGELFF	TGTGCCAGCAGCGTCGGACTAGCGGGAGGGCCCAGCACCGGGGAGCTGTTTTTT
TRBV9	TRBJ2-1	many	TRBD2	CASSVGPGGGSYNEQFF	TGTGCCAGCAGCGTAGGCCCGGGGGGGGGTAGCTACAATGAGCAGTTCTTC
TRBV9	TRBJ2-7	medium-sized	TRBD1	CASSADRAPYEQYF	TGTGCCAGCAGCGCCGACAGGGCCCCCTACGAGCAGTACTTC
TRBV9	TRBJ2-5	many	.	CASSVDEGETQYF	TGTGCCAGCAGCGTAGACGAGGGAGAGACCCAGTACTTC
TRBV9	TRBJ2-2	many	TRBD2	CASSPHGGAGGNTGELFF	TGTGCCAGCAGCCCCCATGGCGGGGCGGGAGGGAACACCGGGGAGCTGTTTTTT
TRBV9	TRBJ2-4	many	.	CASSKGLAKNIQYF	TGTGCCAGCAGCAAGGGACTAGCCAAAAACATTCAGTACTTC
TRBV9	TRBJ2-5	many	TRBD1	CASSPPPGGRETQYF	TGTGCCAGCAGTCCTCCCCCAGGGGGCAGAGAGACCCAGTACTTC